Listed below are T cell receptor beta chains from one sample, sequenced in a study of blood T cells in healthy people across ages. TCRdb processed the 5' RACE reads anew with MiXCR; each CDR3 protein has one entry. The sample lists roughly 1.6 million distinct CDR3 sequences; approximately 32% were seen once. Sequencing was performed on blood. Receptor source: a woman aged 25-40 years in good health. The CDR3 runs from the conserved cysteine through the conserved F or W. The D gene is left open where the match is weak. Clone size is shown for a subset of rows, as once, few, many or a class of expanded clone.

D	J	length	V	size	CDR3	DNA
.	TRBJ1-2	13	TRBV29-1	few	CSVGPDLYYGYTF	TGCAGCGTTGGCCCAGATCTATACTATGGCTACACCTTC
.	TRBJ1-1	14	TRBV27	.	CASSLEGEGTEAFF	TGTGCCAGCAGTTTAGAAGGGGAGGGCACTGAAGCTTTCTTT
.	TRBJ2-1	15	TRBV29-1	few	CSVEPRGARDNEQFF	TGCAGCGTTGAGCCAAGGGGGGCGAGGGACAATGAGCAGTTCTTC
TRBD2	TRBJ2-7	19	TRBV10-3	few	CAISDPPGLAVLGAYEQYF	TGTGCCATCAGTGACCCCCCGGGACTAGCGGTCCTAGGGGCCTACGAGCAGTACTTC
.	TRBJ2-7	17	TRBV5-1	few	CASSPASYPTENYEQYF	TGCGCCAGCAGCCCGGCTTCGTATCCAACAGAGAACTACGAGCAGTACTTC
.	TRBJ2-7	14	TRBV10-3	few	CATSDSEKSYEQYF	TGTGCCACCAGCGACAGCGAAAAGTCCTACGAGCAGTACTTC
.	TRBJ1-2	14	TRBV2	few	CASTNVRGSYGYTF	TGTGCCAGCACCAACGTTAGGGGTTCCTATGGCTACACCTTC
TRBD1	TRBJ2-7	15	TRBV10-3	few	CAISEKTGVAYEQYF	TGTGCCATCAGTGAAAAGACAGGGGTCGCCTACGAGCAGTACTTC
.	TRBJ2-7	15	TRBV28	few	CASSFGTPSYYEQYF	TGTGCCAGCAGTTTCGGCACACCCTCATACTACGAGCAGTACTTC
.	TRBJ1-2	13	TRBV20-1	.	CSARKQGSYGYTF	TGCAGTGCTAGAAAACAGGGTTCATATGGCTACACCTTC
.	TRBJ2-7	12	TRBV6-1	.	CASSEAPGSQYF	TGTGCCAGCAGTGAAGCCCCGGGTTCCCAGTACTTC
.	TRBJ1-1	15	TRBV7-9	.	CASSLKGLMNTEAFF	TGTGCCAGCAGCTTAAAGGGACTGATGAACACTGAAGCTTTCTTT
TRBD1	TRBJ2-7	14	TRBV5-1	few	CASSFTMGQAPQYF	TGCGCCAGCAGCTTCACCATGGGACAGGCTCCGCAGTACTTC
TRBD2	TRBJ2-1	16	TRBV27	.	CASSPLLAGVFNEQFF	TGTGCCAGCAGTCCCCTTTTGGCGGGGGTCTTCAATGAGCAGTTCTTC
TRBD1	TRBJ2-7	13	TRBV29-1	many	CSVESTGGYEQYF	TGCAGCGTTGAATCCACAGGGGGCTACGAGCAGTACTTC
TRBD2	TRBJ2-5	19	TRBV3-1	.	CASSQGSRLARPGQETQYF	TGTGCCAGCAGCCAAGGTAGTCGACTAGCGAGACCGGGGCAAGAGACCCAGTACTTC
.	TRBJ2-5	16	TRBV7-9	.	CASSLQNLRGQETQYF	TGTGCCAGCAGCTTACAGAATTTACGGGGACAAGAGACCCAGTACTTC
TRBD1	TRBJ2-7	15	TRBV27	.	CASSPQTGVPYEQYF	TGTGCCAGCAGTCCCCAGACAGGGGTTCCCTACGAGCAGTACTTC
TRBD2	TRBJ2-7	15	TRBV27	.	CASAPGTSGQGEQYF	TGTGCCAGCGCACCCGGGACTAGCGGTCAGGGCGAGCAGTACTTC
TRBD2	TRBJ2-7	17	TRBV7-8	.	CASRIKGLAGRAYEQYF	TGTGCCAGCAGGATCAAAGGACTAGCGGGGAGGGCTTACGAGCAGTACTTC
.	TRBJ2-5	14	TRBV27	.	CASRAAGSQETQYF	TGTGCCAGCAGAGCCGCAGGGTCCCAAGAGACCCAGTACTTC
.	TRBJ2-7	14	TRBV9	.	CASSVGFNGYEQYF	TGTGCCAGCAGCGTAGGGTTCAACGGTTACGAGCAGTACTTC
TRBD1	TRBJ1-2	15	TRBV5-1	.	CASSFTGETNYGYTF	TGCGCCAGCAGCTTTACAGGGGAAACTAACTATGGCTACACCTTC
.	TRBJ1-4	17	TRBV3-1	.	CASSQGDTLSTNEKLFF	TGTGCCAGCAGCCAAGGGGACACATTATCAACTAATGAAAAACTGTTTTTT
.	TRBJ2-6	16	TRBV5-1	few	CASSATGISGANVLTF	TGCGCCAGCAGCGCCACAGGGATCTCTGGGGCCAACGTCCTGACTTTC
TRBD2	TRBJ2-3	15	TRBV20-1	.	CSAITSGGRGDTQYF	TGCAGTGCTATTACTAGCGGGGGTAGGGGGGATACGCAGTATTTT
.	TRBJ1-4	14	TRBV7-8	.	CASGYRDDNEKLFF	TGTGCCAGCGGATACAGGGACGATAATGAAAAACTGTTTTTT
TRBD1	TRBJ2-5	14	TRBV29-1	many	CSVEPGQGRETQYF	TGCAGCGTTGAGCCAGGACAGGGGAGGGAGACCCAGTACTTC
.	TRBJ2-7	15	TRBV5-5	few	CASSSPTGSLYEQYF	TGTGCCAGCAGCTCCCCGACGGGTTCTCTTTACGAGCAGTACTTC
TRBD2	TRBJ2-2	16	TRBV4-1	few	CASSQEWEGVAGELFF	TGCGCCAGCAGCCAAGAATGGGAGGGTGTGGCCGGGGAGCTGTTTTTT
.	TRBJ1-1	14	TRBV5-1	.	CASSTDGWNTEAFF	TGCGCCAGCAGCACCGACGGTTGGAACACTGAAGCTTTCTTT
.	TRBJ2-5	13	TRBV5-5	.	CASSRPSAETQYF	TGTGCCAGCAGCCGGCCATCCGCGGAGACCCAGTACTTC
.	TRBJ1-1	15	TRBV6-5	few	CASSPLRGMNTEAFF	TGTGCCAGCAGTCCGTTGAGGGGGATGAACACTGAAGCTTTCTTT
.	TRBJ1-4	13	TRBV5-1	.	CASSSRGRLKLFF	TGCGCCAGCAGCTCCAGGGGTCGTTTGAAACTGTTTTTT
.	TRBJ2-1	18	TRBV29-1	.	CSARVFGFTGQGGNEQFF	TGCAGCGCTAGGGTATTCGGGTTTACAGGCCAAGGGGGGAATGAGCAGTTCTTC
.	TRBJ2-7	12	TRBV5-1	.	CASRHGALEQYF	TGCGCCAGCAGGCACGGCGCTCTGGAGCAGTACTTC
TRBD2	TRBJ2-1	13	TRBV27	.	CASSHSAGGEQFF	TGTGCCAGCAGCCATTCGGCGGGAGGTGAGCAGTTCTTC
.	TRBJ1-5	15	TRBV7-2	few	CASSPGEAINQPQHF	TGTGCCAGCAGCCCAGGGGAGGCAATCAATCAGCCCCAGCATTTT
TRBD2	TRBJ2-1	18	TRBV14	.	CASSQVFTSGPSYNEQFF	TGTGCCAGCAGCCAAGTCTTTACTAGCGGACCCTCCTACAATGAGCAGTTCTTC
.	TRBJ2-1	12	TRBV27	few	CASSLPSPEQFF	TGTGCCAGCAGTCTCCCCTCCCCTGAGCAGTTCTTC
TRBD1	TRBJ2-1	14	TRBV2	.	CASRTGQGHNEQFF	TGTGCCAGCAGGACGGGACAGGGGCACAATGAGCAGTTCTTC
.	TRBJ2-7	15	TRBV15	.	CATSEFGGPPYEQYF	TGTGCCACCAGCGAGTTTGGGGGGCCCCCCTACGAGCAGTACTTC
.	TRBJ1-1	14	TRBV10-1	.	CANKDPRVGTEAFF	TGCGCCAACAAAGACCCCAGGGTGGGCACTGAAGCTTTCTTT
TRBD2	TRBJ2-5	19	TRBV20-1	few	CSARDGWASGRAVKETQYF	TGCAGTGCTAGAGATGGTTGGGCTAGCGGGAGGGCGGTAAAAGAGACCCAGTACTTC
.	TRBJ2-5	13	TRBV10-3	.	CAISRDIQETQYF	TGTGCCATCAGCCGGGACATCCAAGAGACCCAGTACTTC
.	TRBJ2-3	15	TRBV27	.	CASSLSRQGTDTQYF	TGTGCCAGCAGTTTATCCCGACAGGGCACAGATACGCAGTATTTT
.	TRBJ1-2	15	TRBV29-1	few	CSVTPGSEDDYGYTF	TGCAGCGTCACTCCGGGCAGTGAGGATGACTATGGCTACACCTTC
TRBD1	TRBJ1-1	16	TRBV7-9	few	CASSSPTGGVETEAFF	TGTGCCAGCAGCTCGCCCACAGGGGGCGTTGAAACTGAAGCTTTCTTT
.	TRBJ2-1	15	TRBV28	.	CASSIPSGGYNEQFF	TGTGCCAGCAGTATACCTTCAGGAGGGTACAATGAGCAGTTCTTC
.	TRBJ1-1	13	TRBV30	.	CAWSGQMGTEAFF	TGTGCCTGGAGTGGACAGATGGGCACTGAAGCTTTCTTT
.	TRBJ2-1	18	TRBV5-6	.	CASNHGWYRDSPYNEQFF	TGTGCCAGCAATCATGGATGGTACCGGGACTCGCCATACAATGAGCAGTTCTTC
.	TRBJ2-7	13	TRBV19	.	CASSIDMEYEQYF	TGTGCCAGTAGTATAGATATGGAATACGAGCAGTACTTC
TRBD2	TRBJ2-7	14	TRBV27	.	CASNKTSGSYEQYF	TGTGCCAGCAACAAAACTAGCGGCAGCTACGAGCAGTACTTC